The rows below give T cell receptor beta chains drawn from one sample of a study of OX40 agonist ivuxolimab in advanced cancers. Measured with immunoSEQ multiplex PCR; TCRdb has only the in-frame clones, and not every one. This table holds under 90,000 clones, approximately 81% found once. Sequenced here: CD4+ or CD8+ T cells sorted from blood, sampled in a trial of the OX40 agonist ivuxolimab. Source of these receptors: an adult with an advanced solid tumor such as melanoma, head and neck, liver or kidney cancer. CDR3s leave out the opening cysteine and the closing phenylalanine or tryptophan.

len	v_gene	CDR3aa
13	TRBV5-6	ASSPRQGLREKLF
12	TRBV5-6	ASSSDRYNEKLF
13	TRBV18	ASSTSGGAKETQY
14	TRBV9	ASSGLLSSGANEQF
13	TRBV5-1	ASSLGHLNTGELF
12	TRBV5-4	ATSSRTPEHTQY
11	TRBV5-1	ASSLGQNYGYT
14	TRBV4-3	ASSQRGAGGNRTQY
12	TRBV2	ASSNDRGGYEQY
12	TRBV7-2	ASSLRTGGETQY
16	TRBV7-2	ASSLAGVGQGAVYGYT
14	TRBV9	ASSPRGRGGINEQF
13	TRBV7-8	ASSRDPTSRETQY
13	TRBV6-5	ASSSRQSGGDTQY
11	TRBV29-1	SVARGTVNEQF
13	TRBV28	ASSSGQTGRAEAF
12	TRBV18	ASSPKTAQETQY
16	TRBV19	ASKVPGQGIAGANVLT
11	TRBV6-5	ASSRDRGETQY
12	TRBV7-3	ASSPRQGIGEQF
14	TRBV14	ASSQGRKYSGNTIY
13	TRBV7-8	ASSLARLRGEPQH
12	TRBV7-6	ASSFVQNTGELF
11	TRBV6-6	ASTPTGSNEAF
14	TRBV9	ASSVGSSGADNEQF
14	TRBV5-1	ASSLVSATSNYGYT
13	TRBV11-2	ASSTPKQGVYEQY
16	TRBV7-2	ASSLRGRGQGNTGELF
14	TRBV4-2	ASSQDPGPATNEQF
13	TRBV2	ASSASGVGTDTQY
12	TRBV6-6	ASRLDGPTGELF
10	TRBV30	AWQGGGNIQY
14	TRBV6-6	ASSYLTGAGNQPQH
13	TRBV6-1	ASSSEGHSTDTQY
12	TRBV10-3	AIRSGSSYNEQF
13	TRBV19	ASSMGQGAWETQY
11	TRBV19	ASSIRAGYEQY